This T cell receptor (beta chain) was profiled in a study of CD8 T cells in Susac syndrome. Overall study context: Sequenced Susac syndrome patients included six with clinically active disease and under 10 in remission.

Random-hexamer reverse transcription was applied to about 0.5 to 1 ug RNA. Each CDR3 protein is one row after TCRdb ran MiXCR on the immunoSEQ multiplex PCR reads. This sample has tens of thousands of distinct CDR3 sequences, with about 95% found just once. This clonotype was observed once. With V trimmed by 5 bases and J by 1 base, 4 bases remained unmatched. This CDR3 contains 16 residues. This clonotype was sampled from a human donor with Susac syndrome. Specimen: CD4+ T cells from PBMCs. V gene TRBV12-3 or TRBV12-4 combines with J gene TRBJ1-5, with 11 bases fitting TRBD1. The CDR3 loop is CASSLRTGGSNQPQHF. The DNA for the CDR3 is TGTGCCAGCAGTCTCAGGACAGGGGGCAGCAATCAGCCCCAGCATTTT.